The 23 T cell receptor beta chains presented below share a single source sample, sequenced in a study of T cell responses to AZD1222 COVID-19 vaccine. Produced via immunoSEQ multiplex PCR; TCRdb's table is partial and in-frame only. The sample has some 120,000 clones, 70% to 90% seen once. The specimen comprised peripheral blood, sampled on day 0 of MenACWY control vaccination. The source of these receptors is an adult in good health.

The chain recombines TRBV19 with TRBJ2-7; D assignment may be TRBD1 or TRBD2 (5 bases each). V was cut by 1 base and J by 2 bases, with 12 bases left in between. The CDR3 loop spans 15 amino acids. CDR1 is LNHDA, CDR2 SQIVND, per germline (reference sequence). The CDR3: CASSIAGQGPYEQYF. CDR3 coding DNA: TGTGCCAGTAGTATAGCGGGGCAGGGTCCCTACGAGCAGTACTTC.

V is TRBV4-1 and J is TRBJ2-1; TRBD2 agrees at 9 bases. The CDR3 contains 17 residues. CDR1 and CDR2 (germline): MGHRA, YSYEKL. Trimming at V came to 4 bases and at J to 4 bases, leaving 11 bases not matched to a gene. This chain's CDR3 is CASSPGGSGGPYNEQFF. The CDR3 DNA sequence: TGCGCCAGCAGCCCGGGAGGTAGCGGGGGCCCTTACAATGAGCAGTTCTTC.

The genes are TRBV4-1 and TRBJ1-5, with TRBD1 matching over 8 bases. This CDR3 comprises 16 residues. Germline V gene data show CDR1 as MGHRA and CDR2 as YSYEKL. Trimming took 0 bases from V and 12 from J; bases not matched to a gene: 13. The CDR3 bases are TGCGCCAGCAGCCAAGAAGTGACAGGGGAGTTTGGGCGCCAGCATTTT. Its translation is CASSQEVTGEFGRQHF.

The J gene is TRBJ1-1, the V gene TRBV5-1, with D possibly being TRBD1 (5 bases). The V and J ends lost 4 bases and 7 bases respectively, with 17 bases between them. This CDR3 is built from 14 residues. Germline V gives CDR1 SGHRS, CDR2 YFSETQ. Here the CDR3 reads CASSVVAGQDEAFF. CDR3 sequence (DNA): TGCGCCAGCAGCGTTGTGGCCGGACAAGATGAAGCTTTCTTT.

This clone showed up just once. This sequence joins TRBV4-1 and TRBJ2-1; 11 bases align to TRBD2. CDR1 is MGHRA, CDR2 YSYEKL, per germline. J gave up 7 bases and V 0 bases, and 11 bases lay outside the gene matches. The CDR3 covers 18 residues. CDR3: CASSQDPPTSGVRNEQFF. For the CDR3, the DNA is TGCGCCAGCAGCCAAGATCCCCCGACTAGCGGGGTTCGGAATGAGCAGTTCTTC.

The chain employs TRBV5-1 and TRBJ2-7, with D possibly being TRBD1 or TRBD2 (6 bases each). V dropped 4 bases and J dropped 0 bases, with 14 bases sitting between them. The germline gives CDR1 SGHRS, CDR2 YFSETQ. CDR3 length: 15 residues. The CDR3 is CASSRTGRSSYEQYF. DNA for the CDR3: TGCGCCAGCAGCCGCACAGGGAGGAGCTCCTACGAGCAGTACTTC.

This clone was counted once. The J gene is TRBJ2-2, the V gene TRBV4-3; D ambiguous. The V gene's germline CDR1 is LGHNA and CDR2 YSLEER. V lost 0 bases to trimming and J lost 6 bases, with 8 bases between them. CDR3 length: 14 residues. The CDR3 DNA reads as TGCGCCAGCAGCCAAGATAATCAGGCCGGGGAGCTGTTTTTT. It specifies CASSQDNQAGELFF.

The chain couples TRBV4-1 to TRBJ2-3; D is uncertain. The germline V gene has CDR1 MGHRA and CDR2 YSYEKL. Trimming took 0 bases from V and 4 from J, leaving 5 bases between them. The CDR3 spans 13 residues. DNA for the CDR3: TGCGCCAGCAGCCAAGATTATTCAGATACGCAGTATTTT. Translated, it gives CASSQDYSDTQYF.

Only one count was recorded for this clone. The V gene is TRBV19, the J gene TRBJ1-1; no clear D. Trimming shortened V by 0 bases and J by 5 bases, and 7 bases separated the two germline ends. CDR1 and CDR2 (germline): LNHDA, SQIVND (reference sequence). CDR3 size: 13 residues. CDR3 loop: CASSIDMGTEAFF. Here the CDR3 DNA reads TGTGCCAGTAGTATAGATATGGGGACTGAAGCTTTCTTT.

In its sample, this clone was seen once. This chain links TRBV5-1 with TRBJ1-4, with 8 nucleotides matching TRBD1. The CDR3 contains 16 residues. Germline lookup yields CDR1 SGHRS and CDR2 YFSETQ. The ends lost 0 bases at V and 8 bases at J; junction bases unmatched: 9. The CDR3 loop is CASSLGLSGGNEKLFF. The CDR3 DNA reads as TGCGCCAGCAGCTTGGGGCTGTCAGGGGGCAACGAAAAACTGTTTTTT. Full variable domain (remainder filled in from reference TRBV5-1 and TRBJ1-4): KAGVTQTPRYLIKTRGQQVTLSCSPISGHRSVSWYQQTPGQGLQFLFEYFSETQRNKGNFPGRFSGRQFSNSRSEMNVSTLELGDSALYLCASSLGLSGGNEKLFFGSGTQLSVL.

The chain is built from TRBV29-1 and TRBJ2-7; tentatively, D is TRBD2 (5 bases). V lost 7 bases to trimming and J lost 0 bases, with 13 bases between them. Germline assignment: CDR1 SQVTM and CDR2 ANQGSEA. This CDR3 is 13 amino acids long. CDR3 coding DNA: TGCAGCGCCCGGACTTCCCTCTCCTACGAGCAGTACTTC. This sequence encodes CSARTSLSYEQYF.

The gene calls are TRBV7-3 and TRBJ2-2, with D possibly being TRBD2 (7 bases). Germline values: CDR1 SGHTA, CDR2 FQGTGA. The CDR3 loop spans 16 amino acids. V was clipped by 5 bases and J by 5 bases, with 18 bases between them. CDR3 residues: CASSTGGLAGTGELFF. The DNA of the CDR3 is TGTGCCAGCAGCACCGGGGGGCTAGCTGGAACCGGGGAGCTGTTTTTT.

The chain links TRBV11-2 to TRBJ2-7; 13 bases agree with TRBD2. The CDR3 is 19 amino acids. Per germline, CDR1 SGHAT and CDR2 FQNNGV. With 2 bases clipped from V and 0 bases from J, the junction kept 10 bases outside the gene matches. The CDR3 nucleotides read TGTGCCAGCAGCTTAAAGGAGGGACTAGCGGGGTCCCGCTCCTACGAGCAGTACTTC. Protein: CASSLKEGLAGSRSYEQYF.

This chain joins TRBV5-4 and TRBJ2-2; 7 positions match TRBD2. The CDR3 has 16 residues. With V trimmed by 0 bases and J by 7 bases, 9 bases remained unmatched. CDR1 is SGHNT, CDR2 YYREEE, per germline (reference sequence). The CDR3, as DNA: TGTGCCAGCAGCTTGGCCTTTGGGAGGGATGGCGGGGAGCTGTTTTTT. Translation: CASSLAFGRDGGELFF.

This rearrangement joins TRBV9 to TRBJ1-4, with D perhaps matching TRBD1 (5 bases). The CDR3 covers 15 residues. Trimming took 3 bases from V and 3 from J, leaving 12 bases between them. The V gene's germline CDR1 is SGDLS and CDR2 YYNGEE. The CDR3 sequence: CASSGRGVPNEKLFF. In nucleotides, the CDR3 is TGTGCCAGCAGCGGGAGGGGTGTACCTAATGAAAAACTGTTTTTT.

This chain uses TRBV20-1 with TRBJ2-7; tentative D call: TRBD1 (6 bases). This CDR3 is built from 13 residues. In germline, CDR1 is DFQATT, CDR2 SNEGSKA (reference sequence). Trimming took 3 bases from V and 1 from J, leaving 10 bases between them. This CDR3 reads CSASGQLSYEQYF. Here the CDR3 DNA reads TGCAGTGCTAGTGGACAGCTATCCTACGAGCAGTACTTC.

This chain joins TRBV7-8 and TRBJ2-3; D is possibly TRBD2 (6 bases). This CDR3 has 14 amino acids. V lost 5 bases and J lost 0, with 9 bases in between. Germline CDR1 is SGHVS and CDR2 is FQNEAQ. The CDR3 loop reads CASSRAGSTDTQYF. CDR3 coding DNA: TGTGCCAGCAGCCGAGCGGGTAGCACAGATACGCAGTATTTT.

This clone was detected only once. The chain carries TRBV10-3 and TRBJ1-1; a possible D gene is TRBD1 (5 bases). V was trimmed by 2 bases and J by 5 bases, leaving 15 bases between them. The CDR3 runs to 15 residues. The germline CDR1 and CDR2 sequences are ENHRY and SYGVKD. The CDR3 loop reads CAISEGDGERTEAFF. The CDR3 region has the DNA TGTGCCATCAGTGAGGGGGACGGGGAAAGGACTGAAGCTTTCTTT.

This CDR3 reads CASNHPRQGFNEKLFF. CDR3 sequence (DNA): TGTGCCAGTAACCATCCCCGACAGGGGTTTAATGAAAAACTGTTTTTT. J is TRBJ1-4 and V is TRBV19, with 8 bases aligning to TRBD1. The CDR3 is 16 residues long. J gave up 4 bases and V 7 bases, and 11 bases lay outside the gene matches. Germline-derived CDR1 and CDR2 are LNHDA and SQIVND (reference sequence). Supplemented by reference TRBV19 and TRBJ1-4, the full variable domain reads DGGITQSPKYLFRKEGQNVTLSCEQNLNHDAMYWYRQDPGQGLRLIYYSQIVNDFQKGDIAEGYSVSREKKESFPLTVTSAQKNPTAFYLCASNHPRQGFNEKLFFGSGTQLSVL.

This clone appeared a single time. The chain carries TRBV11-2 and TRBJ2-5; perhaps TRBD2 as D (5 bases). The length of the CDR3 is 15 residues. Germline CDR1 SGHAT, CDR2 FQNNGV. Trimming pared 5 bases from V and 0 bases from J, leaving 13 bases between. The CDR3 bases are TGTGCCAGCAGCCAAGGCCGAGGGTACCAAGAGACCCAGTACTTC. It codes for CASSQGRGYQETQYF.

The gene calls are TRBV7-8 and TRBJ2-3, with D perhaps matching TRBD1 (5 bases). The CDR3 totals 18 residues. V was pared by 0 bases and J by 3 bases, with 19 bases between. Germline V gene data show CDR1 as SGHVS and CDR2 as FQNEAQ. CDR3 in amino acids: CASSLATTASERTDTQYF. In DNA, the CDR3 is TGTGCCAGCAGCTTAGCCACGACAGCCTCAGAAAGAACAGATACGCAGTATTTT.

The CDR3: CASSLRTSNYGYTF. Written as DNA, the CDR3 is TGTGCCAGCAGTTTAAGGACGTCAAACTATGGCTACACCTTC. The rearrangement links TRBV28 to TRBJ1-2; no reliable D call. Germline values: CDR1 MDHEN, CDR2 SYDVKM. CDR3 length: 14 amino acids. Trimming stripped 2 bases from V and 2 bases from J, with 9 bases between.

This chain joins TRBV10-3 and TRBJ1-5, with D possibly being TRBD1 (6 bases). The germline gives CDR1 ENHRY, CDR2 SYGVKD. Trimming stripped 5 bases from V and 2 bases from J, with 10 bases between. There are 14 residues in the CDR3. The CDR3 loop reads CAISPGDGNQPQHF. The DNA of the CDR3 is TGTGCCATCAGTCCAGGGGATGGCAATCAGCCCCAGCATTTT.